The sequence of this T cell receptor (beta chain) was determined in a study of blood T cell repertoires in COVID-19. This CDR3 has 12 residues. V lost 7 bases to trimming and J lost 2 bases, with 12 bases between them. Germline V lookup: CDR1 GTSNPN, CDR2 SVGIG (reference sequence). Measured with immunoSEQ multiplex PCR; TCRdb has only the in-frame clones, and not every one. The profile shows 97,000 or so clones, 91% of them singletons. The rearrangement joins TRBV30 to TRBJ2-7; possible D gene TRBD1, 6 bases. This clonotype originated in a young man with acute or convalescent COVID-19. Specimen: peripheral blood. DNA for the CDR3: TGTGCCTTACAGGGATTCACCTACGAGCAGTACTTC. Its translation is CALQGFTYEQYF. Combining the CDR3 with reference TRBV30 and TRBJ2-7 gives the whole variable domain SQTIHQWPATLVQPVGSPLSLECTVEGTSNPNLYWYRQAAGRGLQLLFYSVGIGQISSEVPQNLSASRPQDRQFILSSKKLLLSDSGFYLCALQGFTYEQYFGPGTRLTVT.